One TCR beta chain is described in this entry. Here immunoSEQ multiplex PCR was the method, and the copy in TCRdb shows in-frame clones only, minus some. The sample lists hundreds of thousands of clones, about 90% occurring once. This entry comes from a study of blood T cell repertoires in COVID-19. Across the study: The United States, Italy and Spain were the sources of the acute and convalescent COVID-19 samples.

The CDR3 is 15 amino acids. Trimming stripped 4 bases from V and 5 bases from J, with 16 bases between. Germline-derived CDR1 and CDR2 are SGHKS and YYEKEE (reference sequence). Before being deemed recovered, Cohort 3 donors had two negative PCRs, clearance, or symptom resolution. This TCR came from a woman aged 30 to 39 who had recovered from COVID-19. The chain is built from TRBV5-5 and TRBJ1-5; no clear D gene. Sequenced: PBMCs or T cells enriched from blood (not recorded which). The CDR3 coding sequence is TGTGCCAGCAGCCTGAACGGACGGCGGGATCAGCCCCAGCATTTT. It specifies CASSLNGRRDQPQHF.